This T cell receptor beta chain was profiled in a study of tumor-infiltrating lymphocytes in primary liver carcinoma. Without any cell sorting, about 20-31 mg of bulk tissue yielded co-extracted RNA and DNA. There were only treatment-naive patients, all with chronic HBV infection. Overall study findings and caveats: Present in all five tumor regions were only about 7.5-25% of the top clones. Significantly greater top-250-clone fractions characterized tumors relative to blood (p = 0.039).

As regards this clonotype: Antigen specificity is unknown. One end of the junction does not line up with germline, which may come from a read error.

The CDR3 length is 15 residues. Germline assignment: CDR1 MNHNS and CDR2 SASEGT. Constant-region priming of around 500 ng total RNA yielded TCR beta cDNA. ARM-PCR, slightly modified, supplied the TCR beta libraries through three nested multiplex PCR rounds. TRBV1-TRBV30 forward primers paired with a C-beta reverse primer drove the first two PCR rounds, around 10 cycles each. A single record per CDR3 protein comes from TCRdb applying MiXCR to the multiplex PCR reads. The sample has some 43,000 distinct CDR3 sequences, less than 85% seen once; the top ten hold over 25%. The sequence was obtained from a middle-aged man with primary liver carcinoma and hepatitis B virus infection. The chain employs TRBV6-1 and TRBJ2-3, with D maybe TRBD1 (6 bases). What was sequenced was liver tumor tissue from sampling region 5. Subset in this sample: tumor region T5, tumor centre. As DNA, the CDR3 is TGTACCAGCAGTGTCACAGGGTCCGGCGCAGATACGCAGTATTTT. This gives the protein CTSSVTGSGADTQYF.